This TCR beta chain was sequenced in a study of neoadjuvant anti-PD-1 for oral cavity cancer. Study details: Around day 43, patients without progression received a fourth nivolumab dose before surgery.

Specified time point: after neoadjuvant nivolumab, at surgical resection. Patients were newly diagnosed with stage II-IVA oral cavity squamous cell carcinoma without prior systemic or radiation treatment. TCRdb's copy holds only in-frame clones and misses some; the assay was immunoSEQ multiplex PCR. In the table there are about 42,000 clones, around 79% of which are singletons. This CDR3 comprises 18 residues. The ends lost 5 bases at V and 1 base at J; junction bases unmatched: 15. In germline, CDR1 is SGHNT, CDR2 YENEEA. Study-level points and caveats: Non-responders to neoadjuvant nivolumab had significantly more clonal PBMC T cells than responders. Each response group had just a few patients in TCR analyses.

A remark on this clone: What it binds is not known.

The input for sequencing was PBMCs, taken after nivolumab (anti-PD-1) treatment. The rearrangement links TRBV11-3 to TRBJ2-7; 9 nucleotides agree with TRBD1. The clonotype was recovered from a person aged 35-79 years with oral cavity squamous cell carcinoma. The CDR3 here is CASSLQLARQGVSYEQYF. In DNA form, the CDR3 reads TGTGCCAGCAGCCTACAACTAGCCCGACAGGGGGTGTCCTACGAGCAGTACTTC.